This T cell receptor (beta chain) originates from a study of blood T cell repertoires in COVID-19 (dated by TCRdb to about 2020). Looking at the study overall: Samples covering the acute and convalescent phases of COVID-19 were provided by collaborators in the United States, Italy and Spain. The material from the prospective study consisted of cDNA or gDNA derived from T cells, B-cell-depleted T cells, or PBMCs. The dataset comprised deeply sampled blood TCRbeta repertoires from subjects exposed to, actively infected with, or recovered from COVID-19. A freely available public database, intended as a resource for researchers studying the immune response to SARS-CoV-2, is where the repertoires were released. The samples were drawn from the first 160 participants of the ongoing ImmuneRACE study and from 1,254 subjects provided by 6 global collaborators. The sample metadata nearly always contained a de-identified subject ID, COVID-19 status, age in years and sex. Where available, HLA class I and class II types were taken from metadata supplied by the sample provider and were not determined by assay-based typing.

Spanning cysteine to phenylalanine, the CDR3 consists of 14 amino acids. Kept here is only the CDR3 DNA, which spans 42 bases and is read in frame from base 1. V lost 4 bases and J lost 3 bases, and the count of bases not matched to a germline gene is 2. Sequences LGHDT (CDR1) and YNNKEL (CDR2) are obtained from the germline V gene (reference sequence). Whole blood was collected in K2EDTA tubes by collaborating institutions according to the institutions' own protocols. For TCRbeta analysis, collaborator samples were shipped as frozen whole blood, as isolated PBMCs, or as DNA extracted from either sample type. Summary of the overall study and its limitations: Clinical and demographic metadata were provided uncurated, with the amount varying by source and participant.

The immunoSEQ Assay, a bias-controlled multiplex PCR, was used to amplify TCRbeta CDR3 regions from genomic DNA. Per the source publication's procedure: The number of nucleated cells in each sample was estimated from the amplification of reference gene primers within the assay. Sequence reads were collapsed and filtered to measure the absolute abundance of every unique TCRbeta CDR3 rearrangement. For each sample, productive Simpson clonality was calculated by taking the square root of Simpson's diversity index across productive rearrangements. The clones in this table, taken by TCRdb from immuneACCESS, are in-frame only. Not every clone is retained; where verified, under half of the shortfall comes from an unresolved V gene, and the cause of the rest is unknown. The D gene and trimming were derived from the DNA, and the V and J assignments and clone size from that table. For this sample the table gives around 300,000 clones, of which around 85% were detected only once. About 7% of the sample belongs to the ten largest clones.

Details on this clone: The target of this receptor is not known. No base-level quality is on record; no much larger clone is a single base apart.

Sequenced: peripheral blood. The chain employs TRBV3-1 (or the pseudogene TRBV3-2) and TRBJ1-3; TRBD1 agrees with 8 junctional bases. The sequence was collected from a human donor in a cohort sampled during active COVID-19. The sequenced DNA is TGTGCCAGCAGCCGGACAGGGTATGGAAACACCATATATTTT. Its product reads: CASSRTGYGNTIYF.